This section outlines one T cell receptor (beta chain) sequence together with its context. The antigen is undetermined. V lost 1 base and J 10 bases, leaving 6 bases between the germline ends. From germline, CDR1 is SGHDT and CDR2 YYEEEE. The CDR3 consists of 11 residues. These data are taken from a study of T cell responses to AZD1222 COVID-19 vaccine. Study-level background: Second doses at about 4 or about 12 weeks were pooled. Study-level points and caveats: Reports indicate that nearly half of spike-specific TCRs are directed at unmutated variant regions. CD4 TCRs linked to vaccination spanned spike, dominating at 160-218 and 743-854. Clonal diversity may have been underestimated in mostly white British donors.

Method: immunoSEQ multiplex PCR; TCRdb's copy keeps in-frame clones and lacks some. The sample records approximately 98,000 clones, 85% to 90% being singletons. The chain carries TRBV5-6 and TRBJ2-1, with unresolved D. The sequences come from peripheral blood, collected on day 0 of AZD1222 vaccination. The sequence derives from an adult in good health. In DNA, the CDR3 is TGTGCCAGCAGCTTGTCGGAGGAGCAGTTCTTC. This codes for CASSLSEEQFF.